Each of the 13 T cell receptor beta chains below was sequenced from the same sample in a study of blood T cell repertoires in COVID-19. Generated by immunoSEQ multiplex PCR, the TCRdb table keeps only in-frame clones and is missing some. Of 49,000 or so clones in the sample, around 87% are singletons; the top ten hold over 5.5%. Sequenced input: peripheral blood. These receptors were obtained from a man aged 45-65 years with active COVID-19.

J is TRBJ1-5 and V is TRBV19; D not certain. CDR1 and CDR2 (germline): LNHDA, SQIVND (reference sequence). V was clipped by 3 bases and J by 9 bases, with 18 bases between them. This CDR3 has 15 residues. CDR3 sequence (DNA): TGTGCCAGTAGTATTACAGCCAAGAATTTTGGGCCCCAGCATTTT. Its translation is CASSITAKNFGPQHF.

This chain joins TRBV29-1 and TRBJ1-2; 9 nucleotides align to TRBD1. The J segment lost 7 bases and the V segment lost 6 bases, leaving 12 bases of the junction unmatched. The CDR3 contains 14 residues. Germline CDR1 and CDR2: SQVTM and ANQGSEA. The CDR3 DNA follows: TGCAGCGTCGCAGACAGGGGGTTATCGGGTGGCTACACCTTC. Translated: CSVADRGLSGGYTF.

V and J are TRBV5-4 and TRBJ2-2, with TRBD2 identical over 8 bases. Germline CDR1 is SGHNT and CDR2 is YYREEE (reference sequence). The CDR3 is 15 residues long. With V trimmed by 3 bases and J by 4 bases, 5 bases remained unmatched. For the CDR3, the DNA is TGTGCCAGCAGCTCCGGGGGGGCCGGCACCGGGGAGCTGTTTTTT. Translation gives CASSSGGAGTGELFF.

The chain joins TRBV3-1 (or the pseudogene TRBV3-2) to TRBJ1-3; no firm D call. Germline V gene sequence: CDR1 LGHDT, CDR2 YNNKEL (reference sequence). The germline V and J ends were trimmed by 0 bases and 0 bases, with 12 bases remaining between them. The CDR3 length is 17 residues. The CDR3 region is CASSQDPWRPSGNTIYF. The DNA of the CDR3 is TGTGCCAGCAGCCAAGATCCCTGGCGGCCCTCTGGAAACACCATATATTTT.

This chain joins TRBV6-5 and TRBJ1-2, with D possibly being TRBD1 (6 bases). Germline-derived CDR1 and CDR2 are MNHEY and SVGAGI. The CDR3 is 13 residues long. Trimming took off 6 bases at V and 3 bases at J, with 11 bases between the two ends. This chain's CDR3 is CASRPQGYYGYTF. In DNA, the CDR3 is TGTGCCAGCAGGCCACAGGGATACTATGGCTACACCTTC.

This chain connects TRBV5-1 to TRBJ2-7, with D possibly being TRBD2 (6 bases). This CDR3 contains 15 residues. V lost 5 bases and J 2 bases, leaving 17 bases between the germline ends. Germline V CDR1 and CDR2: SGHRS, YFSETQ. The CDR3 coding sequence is TGCGCCAGCAGTCTCGAATGGGGGGTGCCCTACGAGCAGTACTTC. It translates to CASSLEWGVPYEQYF.

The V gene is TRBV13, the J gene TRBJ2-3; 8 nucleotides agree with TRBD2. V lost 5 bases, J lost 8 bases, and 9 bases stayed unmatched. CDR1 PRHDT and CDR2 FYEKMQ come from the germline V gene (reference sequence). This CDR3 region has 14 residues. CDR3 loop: CASSQRTSWATQYF. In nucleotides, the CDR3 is TGTGCCAGCAGCCAACGGACTAGCTGGGCTACGCAGTATTTT.

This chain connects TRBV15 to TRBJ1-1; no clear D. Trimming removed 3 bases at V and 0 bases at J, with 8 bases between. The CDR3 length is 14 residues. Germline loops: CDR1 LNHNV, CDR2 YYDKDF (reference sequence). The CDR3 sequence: CATSSGALNTEAFF. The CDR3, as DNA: TGTGCCACCAGCAGCGGAGCATTGAACACTGAAGCTTTCTTT.

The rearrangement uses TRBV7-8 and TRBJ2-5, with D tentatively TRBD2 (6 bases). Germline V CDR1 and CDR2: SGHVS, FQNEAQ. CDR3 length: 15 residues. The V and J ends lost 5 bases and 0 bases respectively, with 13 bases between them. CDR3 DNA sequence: TGTGCCAGCAGCGGGGCCGGGACTCACCAAGAGACCCAGTACTTC. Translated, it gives CASSGAGTHQETQYF.

CDR3 protein: CATDSGDTDTQYF. The CDR3 DNA is TGTGCCACTGACTCCGGGGACACAGATACGCAGTATTTT. This chain joins TRBV10-3 and TRBJ2-3; tentatively, D is TRBD2 (5 bases). The CDR3 length is 13 residues. Trimming removed 10 bases from V and 2 bases from J, with 13 bases in between. Germline assignment: CDR1 ENHRY and CDR2 SYGVKD.

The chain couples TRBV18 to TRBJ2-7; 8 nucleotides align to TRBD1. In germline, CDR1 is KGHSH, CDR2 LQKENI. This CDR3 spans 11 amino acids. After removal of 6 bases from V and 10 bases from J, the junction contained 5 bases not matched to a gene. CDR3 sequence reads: CASSPDREQYF. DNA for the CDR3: TGTGCCAGCTCCCCGGACAGGGAACAGTACTTC. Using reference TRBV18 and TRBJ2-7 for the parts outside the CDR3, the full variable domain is NAGVMQNPRHLVRRRGQEARLRCSPMKGHSHVYWYRQLPEEGLKFMVYLQKENIIDESGMPKERFSAEFPKEGPSILRIQQVVRGDSAAYFCASSPDREQYFGPGTRLTVT.

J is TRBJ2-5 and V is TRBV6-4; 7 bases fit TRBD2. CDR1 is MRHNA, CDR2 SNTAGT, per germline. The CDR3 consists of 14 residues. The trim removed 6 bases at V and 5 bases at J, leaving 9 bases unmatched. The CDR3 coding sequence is TGTGCCAGCAGCCGGGAGGCCAACGGGGAGACCCAGTACTTC. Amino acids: CASSREANGETQYF.

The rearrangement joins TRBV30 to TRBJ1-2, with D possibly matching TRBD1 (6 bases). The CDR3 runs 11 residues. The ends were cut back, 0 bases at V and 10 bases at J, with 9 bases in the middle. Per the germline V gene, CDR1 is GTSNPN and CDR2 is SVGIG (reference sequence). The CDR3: CAWSVQGDYTF. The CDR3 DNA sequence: TGTGCCTGGAGTGTACAGGGTGACTACACCTTC. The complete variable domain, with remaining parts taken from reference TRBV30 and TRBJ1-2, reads SQTIHQWPATLVQPVGSPLSLECTVEGTSNPNLYWYRQAAGRGLQLLFYSVGIGQISSEVPQNLSASRPQDRQFILSSKKLLLSDSGFYLCAWSVQGDYTFGSGTRLTVV.